Sequencing of this TCR beta chain was carried out in a study of cytomegalovirus exposure and HLA in healthy donors. In the study overall: A preliminary data release comprised tens of millions of unique TCRs obtained from HLA-typed donors. Study outcomes and limitations: Reportedly, fewer N-insertions than the approximately 700-donor mean appeared in an Asian-associated ancestry cluster in a later analysis. In a later analysis, V- and J-gene trimming of beta chains associated with a DCLRE1C missense variant, replicated independently.

As to this clone: Its antigen is unknown.

The germline V and J ends were trimmed by 4 bases and 6 bases, with 19 bases remaining between them. Germline-derived CDR1 and CDR2 are SGHNT and YYREEE (reference sequence). The CDR3 length is 16 residues. All donors participated as healthy donors of bone marrow. The PCR was carried out with 60 Vbeta primers and 13 Jbeta primers. Produced via immunoSEQ multiplex PCR; TCRdb's table is partial and in-frame only. This sample has under 110,000 clones, with around 70% found just once. The chain carries TRBV5-4 and TRBJ1-4; a weak D match, TRBD1 (5 bases). This TCR was sampled from a boy between 5 and 17 years old in good health and CMV-seronegative. Source material: PBMCs. This chain's CDR3 is CASSLNPAGSDEKLFF. CDR3 nucleotide sequence: TGTGCCAGCAGCCTCAACCCCGCAGGGTCTGATGAAAAACTGTTTTTT. Drawing the rest from reference TRBV5-4 and TRBJ1-4, the complete variable domain is ETGVTQSPTHLIKTRGQQVTLRCSSQSGHNTVSWYQQALGQGPQFIFQYYREEENGRGNFPPRFSGLQFPNYSSELNVNALELDDSALYLCASSLNPAGSDEKLFFGSGTQLSVL.